Listed below are T cell receptor beta chains from one sample, sequenced in a study of T cells in Graves' hyperthyroidism and ophthalmopathy. One entry per CDR3 protein results from TCRdb running MiXCR on the multiplex PCR reads. The sample has around 540,000 distinct CDR3 sequences; approximately 44% are singletons. What was sequenced was peripheral blood or thyroid tissue (not recorded which). The source is a woman aged 18-30 years with Graves' hyperthyroidism. CDR3s include the opening cysteine and the closing phenylalanine or tryptophan. The D gene is left open where the match is weak. Rows give clone size only sometimes, using once, few, many, or a class for an expanded clone.

clone size | D gene | J gene | V gene | CDR3 protein | CDR3 DNA
. | . | TRBJ2-5 | TRBV10-3 | CAISPLGETQYF | TGTGCCATCAGTCCTCTGGGGGAGACCCAGTACTTC
. | . | TRBJ2-7 | TRBV7-6 | CASSLGGPHSSYEQYF | TGTGCCAGCAGCTTAGGGGGACCCCATAGCTCCTACGAGCAGTACTTC
. | TRBD1 | TRBJ1-1 | TRBV6-5 | CASSLGGGEGNTEAFF | TGTGCCAGCAGCTTAGGGGGCGGGGAGGGGAACACTGAAGCTTTCTTT
. | TRBD2 | TRBJ2-5 | TRBV29-1 | CSVALRQGLGTSGRSETQYF | TGCAGCGTTGCTTTGAGACAGGGCCTAGGGACTAGCGGGAGATCTGAGACCCAGTACTTC
. | . | TRBJ2-5 | TRBV29-1 | CSVVFGGRETQYF | TGCAGCGTTGTGTTTGGGGGAAGGGAGACCCAGTACTTC
. | TRBD1 | TRBJ1-1 | TRBV7-2 | CASERPGQGSANTEAFF | TGTGCCAGCGAAAGGCCCGGACAGGGCTCCGCGAACACTGAAGCTTTCTTT
. | . | TRBJ2-7 | TRBV6-5 | CASSLGSYNEQYF | TGTGCCAGCAGCTTAGGGAGCTACAATGAGCAGTACTTC
. | TRBD1 | TRBJ1-3 | TRBV29-1 | CSVEGQAYF | TGCAGCGTTGAGGGACAGGCCTATTTT
. | TRBD1 | TRBJ1-4 | TRBV29-1 | CSVVEGGGSEKLFF | TGCAGCGTTGTCGAAGGGGGCGGTAGTGAAAAACTGTTTTTT
few | . | TRBJ1-5 | TRBV7-9 | CASSPTVGNQPQHF | TGTGCCAGCAGCCCAACCGTTGGCAATCAGCCCCAGCATTTT
few | TRBD1 | TRBJ1-2 | TRBV7-6 | CASSLKQGYYGYTF | TGTGCCAGCAGTTTAAAACAGGGGTATTATGGCTACACCTTC
few | TRBD2 | TRBJ2-7 | TRBV2 | CASSDPGTSSYEQYF | TGTGCCAGCAGTGACCCCGGGACTAGTTCCTACGAGCAGTACTTC
many | TRBD1 | TRBJ1-2 | TRBV24-1 | CATSERGTGLLPYGYTF | TGTGCCACCAGTGAGCGGGGGACAGGCCTCCTTCCCTATGGCTACACCTTC
many | TRBD1 | TRBJ1-1 | TRBV25-1 | CASSGRTGENTEAFF | TGTGCCAGCAGTGGCCGGACAGGGGAGAACACTGAAGCTTTCTTT
many | . | TRBJ1-1 | TRBV24-1 | CATRGNTEAFF | TGTGCCACCCGAGGGAACACTGAAGCTTTCTTT
few | . | TRBJ1-2 | TRBV7-9 | CASSQGTSRGYTF | TGTGCCAGCAGCCAAGGTACATCGAGGGGCTACACCTTC
few | TRBD1 | TRBJ2-7 | TRBV7-2 | CASSLDRAAEQYF | TGTGCCAGCAGCTTGGACAGGGCGGCCGAGCAGTACTTC
. | TRBD1 | TRBJ1-2 | TRBV7-2 | CATADRGYTF | TGTGCCACCGCGGACAGGGGCTACACCTTC
. | TRBD1 | TRBJ2-7 | TRBV29-1 | CSVSPGQAYEQYF | TGCAGCGTTTCCCCGGGACAGGCCTACGAGCAGTACTTC
many | . | TRBJ1-5 | TRBV7-3 | CASSLTSHQPQHF | TGTGCCAGCAGCTTAACCAGCCATCAGCCCCAGCATTTT
. | TRBD1 | TRBJ1-1 | TRBV7-9 | CASRPGQVEAFF | TGTGCCAGCAGACCAGGACAGGTTGAAGCTTTCTTT
once | TRBD1 | TRBJ1-1 | TRBV29-1 | CSSRDRMNTEAFF | TGCAGCTCACGGGACAGAATGAACACTGAAGCTTTCTTT
. | TRBD1 | TRBJ1-5 | TRBV4-1 | CASSQVGQGLDQPQHF | TGTGCCAGCAGCCAAGTTGGACAGGGGTTGGATCAGCCCCAGCATTTT
. | . | TRBJ2-6 | TRBV24-1 | CATSDAWANVLTF | TGTGCCACCAGTGACGCCTGGGCCAACGTCCTGACTTTC
many | . | TRBJ2-7 | TRBV2 | CASSVSSGEYEQYF | TGTGCCAGCAGTGTGTCGTCAGGGGAGTACGAGCAGTACTTC
few | . | TRBJ1-3 | TRBV9 | CASSGRSRPGNTIYF | TGTGCCAGCAGCGGGAGGTCACGGCCTGGAAACACCATATATTTT
. | TRBD1 | TRBJ1-1 | TRBV5-7 | CASSFDRDMNTEAFF | TGTGCCAGCAGCTTCGACAGGGACATGAACACTGAAGCTTTCTTT
. | . | TRBJ2-2 | TRBV6-5 | CASSWLLDTGELFF | TGTGCCAGCAGTTGGCTACTAGACACCGGGGAGCTGTTTTTT
few | TRBD1 | TRBJ1-2 | TRBV5-1 | CASSFSGGASSYTF | TGTGCCAGCAGCTTCTCAGGGGGCGCGTCAAGCTACACCTTC
. | TRBD1 | TRBJ2-7 | TRBV11-2 | CASSLVGDRVEQYF | TGTGCCAGCAGCTTAGTAGGGGACAGGGTCGAGCAGTACTTC
. | . | TRBJ1-1 | TRBV10-2 | CASGAGLTNTEAFF | TGCGCCAGCGGGGCAGGGCTCACGAACACTGAAGCTTTCTTT
. | . | TRBJ1-1 | TRBV9 | CASSQGYVNTEAFF | TGTGCCAGCAGCCAAGGATACGTGAACACTGAAGCTTTCTTT
. | TRBD2 | TRBJ2-7 | TRBV29-1 | CSVAGTSGGPSSYEQYF | TGCAGCGTTGCCGGGACTAGCGGGGGGCCCAGCTCCTACGAGCAGTACTTC
. | TRBD1 | TRBJ1-1 | TRBV19 | CASSAGDRLYTEAFF | TGTGCCAGTAGTGCGGGGGACAGGCTTTACACTGAAGCTTTCTTT
many | . | TRBJ1-1 | TRBV12-3/TRBV12-4 | CASSSWTDEAFF | TGTGCCAGCAGTTCGTGGACAGACGAAGCTTTCTTT
. | . | TRBJ1-3 | TRBV2 | CASRLTSGTGNTIYF | TGTGCCAGCAGACTCACTAGCGGGACTGGAAACACCATATATTTT